A single sample gave rise to the 30 T cell receptor beta chains below, sequenced in a study of a mutant IDH1 vaccine in newly diagnosed glioma. Clones were sequenced by immunoSEQ multiplex PCR, and TCRdb holds only the in-frame ones, with some missing. Among fewer than 150,000 clones listed, 75% to 90% were seen once. As to time point: week 11, during vaccination. In every dose of vaccine, 300 ug of mutant IDH1 20-mer peptide was given alongside topical imiquimod. No antigens are known for them. The sample in question was PBMCs, obtained from a glioma patient whose treatment included an IDH1 peptide vaccine. These TCRs come from a woman in her fifties or sixties with glioma.

This chain joins TRBV2 and TRBJ1-4, with D possibly matching TRBD1 (6 bases). V was cut by 7 bases and J by 3 bases, with 9 bases left in between. Germline V gene data show CDR1 as SNHLY and CDR2 as FYNNEI. The CDR3 loop spans 13 amino acids. DNA for the CDR3: TGTGCCAGCAACAGGGAATCTAATGAAAAACTGTTTTTT. This sequence encodes CASNRESNEKLFF.

The chain couples TRBV7-3 to TRBJ2-2; D tentatively reads TRBD1 or TRBD2 (6 bases each). CDR1 is SGHTA and CDR2 is FQGTGA in the germline V gene. CDR3 length equals 15 residues. Trimming pared 2 bases from V and 6 bases from J, leaving 13 bases between. Here the CDR3 DNA reads TGTGCCAGCAGCTTAGTAAAGGGGGGAGCCGGGGAGCTGTTTTTT. Translated: CASSLVKGGAGELFF.

The rearrangement uses TRBV5-4 and TRBJ2-7; TRBD2 matches at 11 bases. Germline values: CDR1 SGHNT, CDR2 YYREEE (reference sequence). Trimming took 4 bases from V and 6 from J; bases not matched to a gene: 12. The CDR3 loop spans 16 amino acids. This CDR3 reads CASSSWTSGPGGEQYF. The CDR3 nucleotides are TGTGCCAGCAGCAGCTGGACTAGCGGGCCGGGGGGCGAGCAGTACTTC.

The CDR3 DNA is TGTGCCAGCAGTCGGGGACTAGCGGGGATATTTTACAATGAGCAGTTCTTC. It translates to CASSRGLAGIFYNEQFF. The chain joins TRBV27 to TRBJ2-1; 13 bases fit TRBD2. Germline CDR1 and CDR2: MNHEY and SMNVEV (reference sequence). V lost 5 bases to trimming and J lost 4 bases; unmatched junction nucleotides: 8. The CDR3 loop spans 17 amino acids.

This chain uses TRBV5-1 with TRBJ1-6; 8 bases match TRBD1. CDR1 and CDR2 (germline): SGHRS, YFSETQ. After removal of 4 bases from V and 4 bases from J, the junction contained 10 bases not matched to a gene. The CDR3 extends over 17 amino acids. The CDR3 region is CASSTGQGTRYNSPLHF. In nucleotides, the CDR3 is TGCGCCAGCAGCACTGGACAGGGCACCCGTTATAATTCACCCCTCCACTTT.

The V call is TRBV12-5, the J call TRBJ2-3; TRBD1 matches at 9 bases. After removal of 5 bases from V and 3 bases from J, the junction contained 6 bases not matched to a gene. This CDR3 is built from 15 residues. Germline CDR1 LGHNT, CDR2 FRNRAP. CDR3 protein: CASGPPGQGTDTQYF. CDR3 nucleotide sequence: TGTGCTAGTGGTCCGCCGGGACAGGGTACAGATACGCAGTATTTT.

This chain uses TRBV7-9 with TRBJ1-3; the D is unclear. CDR1 is SEHNR and CDR2 is FQNEAQ in the germline V gene (reference sequence). The ends were cut back, 1 base at V and 4 bases at J, with 11 bases in the middle. CDR3 length equals 15 residues. In DNA form, the CDR3 reads TGTGCCAGCAGCTTAGAGTCGGGTATCGGAAACACCATATATTTT. Residues: CASSLESGIGNTIYF.

V gene TRBV19 combines with J gene TRBJ2-7; TRBD1 matches 7 bases. Germline loops: CDR1 LNHDA, CDR2 SQIVND (reference sequence). This CDR3 spans 15 amino acids. Trimming cost V 5 bases and J 3 bases; bases outside gene matches: 10. The CDR3: CASSEPTGPYYEQYF. The DNA of the CDR3 is TGTGCCAGTAGTGAGCCGACAGGGCCGTACTACGAGCAGTACTTC.

This chain joins TRBV6-7 and TRBJ2-2; 7 bases are shared with TRBD1. TRBV6-7 is placed among ORFs of uncertain function. The CDR3 contains 17 residues. J gave up 0 bases and V 4 bases, and 8 bases lay outside the gene matches. The CDR3 region has the DNA TGTGCCAGCAGTTCCTACGCACAGGGGTCGAACACCGGGGAGCTGTTTTTT. This codes for CASSSYAQGSNTGELFF.

This chain uses TRBV28 with TRBJ2-5; D is perhaps TRBD2 (5 bases). Per the germline V gene, CDR1 is MDHEN and CDR2 is SYDVKM. The CDR3 contains 15 residues. Trimming pared 5 bases from V and 3 bases from J, leaving 16 bases between. CDR3 coding DNA: TGTGCCAGCAGTCCACTTAGCCGGAGGAAAGAGACCCAGTACTTC. It translates to CASSPLSRRKETQYF.

This chain joins TRBV10-3 and TRBJ1-4; no reliable D call. CDR1 ENHRY and CDR2 SYGVKD come from the germline V gene. The V and J ends lost 0 bases and 7 bases respectively, with 6 bases between them. This CDR3 has 13 amino acids. The CDR3 bases are TGTGCCATCAGTGAGTCGATGGCTGAAAAACTGTTTTTT. Protein sequence: CAISESMAEKLFF.

The chain has TRBV19 and TRBJ1-4; D gene uncertain. Looked up from germline, CDR1 is LNHDA and CDR2 is SQIVND (reference sequence). The CDR3 is 14 residues long. Trimming removed 10 bases from V and 7 bases from J, with 19 bases in between. The CDR3 sequence is CATLFSRLSEKLFF. Written as DNA, the CDR3 is TGTGCCACCCTCTTCAGCAGGTTGAGTGAAAAACTGTTTTTT.

The chain couples TRBV19 to TRBJ2-7, with D perhaps matching TRBD2 (6 bases). Germline V gene lookup returns CDR1 LNHDA and CDR2 SQIVND (reference sequence). The CDR3 runs to 13 residues. With 5 bases removed from V and 1 base from J, the gap between germline ends came to 9 bases. The CDR3 coding sequence is TGTGCCAGTAGTCGGGAGCGGTCCTACGAGCAGTACTTC. It yields the protein CASSRERSYEQYF.

The CDR3 bases are TGTGCCAGCAGTTACGACTCCTACGAGCAGTACTTC. As protein: CASSYDSYEQYF. This sequence joins TRBV6-5 and TRBJ2-7; D is undetermined. CDR3 length equals 12 residues. Trimming took 2 bases from V and 0 from J, leaving 2 bases between them. Germline CDR1 and CDR2: MNHEY and SVGAGI.

J is TRBJ2-2 and V is TRBV7-9; 7 nucleotides line up with TRBD1. The CDR3 runs to 14 residues. Trimming cost V 3 bases and J 4 bases; bases outside gene matches: 2. The germline gives CDR1 SEHNR, CDR2 FQNEAQ (reference sequence). The CDR3 region has the DNA TGTGCCAGCAGCTTGGGACAGCCCACCGGGGAGCTGTTTTTT. Its protein product is CASSLGQPTGELFF.

The V gene is TRBV29-1, the J gene TRBJ1-5, with TRBD1 matching 9 bases. The trim removed 0 bases at V and 7 bases at J, leaving 1 base unmatched. Germline assignment: CDR1 SQVTM and CDR2 ANQGSEA. There are 13 residues in the CDR3. CDR3 sequence (DNA): TGCAGCGTTGAAGAGGGACAGGGACAGCCCCAGCATTTT. The encoded protein is CSVEEGQGQPQHF.

The rearrangement links TRBV6-5 to TRBJ1-2; 9 bases fit TRBD1. This CDR3 contains 13 residues. Germline CDR1 MNHEY, CDR2 SVGAGI. The V segment lost 6 bases and the J segment 6 bases; nucleotides outside the gene matches: 5. The CDR3 sequence is CASRSTGGDGYTF. The CDR3 region has the DNA TGTGCCAGCAGGTCTACAGGGGGCGATGGCTACACCTTC.

The rearrangement joins TRBV19 to TRBJ2-1, with TRBD1 matching over 7 bases. The J segment lost 12 bases and the V segment lost 1 base, leaving 3 bases of the junction unmatched. The germline V gene encodes CDR1 LNHDA and CDR2 SQIVND (reference sequence). The CDR3 covers 12 residues. The CDR3 DNA follows: TGTGCCAGTAGTATAGCCGGGACAGCGCAGTTCTTC. It encodes CASSIAGTAQFF.

This clone appeared a few times. The chain couples TRBV2 to TRBJ2-7, with TRBD2 as a possible D gene (6 bases). There are 11 residues in the CDR3. Germline CDR1 is SNHLY and CDR2 is FYNNEI. Trimming shortened V by 6 bases and J by 3 bases, and 6 bases separated the two germline ends. CDR3 nucleotide sequence: TGTGCCAGCAGGGACTACTACGAGCAGTACTTC. This codes for CASRDYYEQYF. The full variable domain, in which reference TRBV2 and TRBJ2-7 provide the parts outside the CDR3, is EPEVTQTPSHQVTQMGQEVILRCVPISNHLYFYWYRQILGQKVEFLVSFYNNEISEKSEIFDDQFSVERPDGSNFTLKIRSTKLEDSAMYFCASRDYYEQYFGPGTRLTVT.

The chain is built from TRBV11-1 and TRBJ2-5, with D perhaps TRBD1 or TRBD2 (5 bases each). CDR3 length: 15 amino acids. V was clipped by 5 bases and J by 5 bases, with 18 bases between them. In germline, CDR1 is SGHAT, CDR2 FQDESV (reference sequence). The chain's CDR3 is CASSPQGPGTETQYF. DNA of the CDR3: TGTGCCAGCAGCCCCCAGGGACCCGGGACGGAGACCCAGTACTTC.

The chain uses TRBV9 and TRBJ2-2; D unclear. CDR3 size: 14 residues. V was pared by 4 bases and J by 8 bases, with 15 bases between. CDR1 is SGDLS, CDR2 YYNGEE, per germline. CDR3 sequence: CASSPIPEVGELFF. In nucleotides, the CDR3 is TGTGCCAGCAGCCCAATACCAGAGGTGGGGGAGCTGTTTTTT.

The V gene is TRBV7-8, the J gene TRBJ1-2; D possibly corresponds to TRBD1 (5 bases). The CDR3 consists of 13 residues. Germline V gene data show CDR1 as SGHVS and CDR2 as FQNEAQ. V was cut by 1 base and J by 8 bases, with 11 bases left in between. Here the CDR3 DNA reads TGTGCCAGCAGCTTAGGGGGGGAAGTCGGCTACACCTTC. It yields the protein CASSLGGEVGYTF.

The chain combines TRBV2 with TRBJ1-2, with D unclear. This CDR3 is built from 11 residues. V shed 7 bases and J shed 6 bases, with 9 bases lying between them. Germline CDR1 and CDR2: SNHLY and FYNNEI. The CDR3 DNA reads as TGTGCCAGCAAGGTATATGATGGCTACACCTTC. Residues: CASKVYDGYTF.

J is TRBJ2-1 and V is TRBV27; D could derive from TRBD1 or TRBD2 (6 bases each). In germline, CDR1 is MNHEY, CDR2 SMNVEV (reference sequence). V was pared by 3 bases and J by 2 bases, with 11 bases between. The length of the CDR3 is 15 residues. The CDR3 nucleotides are TGTGCCAGCAGTTTTTACGGGGGCGCCTACAATGAGCAGTTCTTC. Translation gives CASSFYGGAYNEQFF.

The rearrangement uses TRBV28 and TRBJ2-1; 9 bases fit TRBD2. Germline V gene sequence: CDR1 MDHEN, CDR2 SYDVKM. The length of the CDR3 is 15 residues. The V and J ends lost 10 bases and 2 bases, in that order; junction bases with no gene match: 9. The CDR3 is CATLASGRTYNEQFF. In nucleotides, the CDR3 is TGTGCCACTCTGGCCAGCGGGAGGACCTACAATGAGCAGTTCTTC. Together with reference TRBV28 and TRBJ2-1, the CDR3 gives the full variable domain: DVKVTQSSRYLVKRTGEKVFLECVQDMDHENMFWYRQDPGLGLRLIYFSYDVKMKEKGDIPEGYSVSREKKERFSLILESASTNQTSMYLCATLASGRTYNEQFFGPGTRLTVL.

The V gene is TRBV5-6, the J gene TRBJ2-3; tentative D call: TRBD2 (6 bases). Trimming stripped 5 bases from V and 1 base from J, with 17 bases between. The germline V gene encodes CDR1 SGHDT and CDR2 YYEEEE. The CDR3 length is 16 residues. Here the CDR3 DNA reads TGTGCCAGCAGGGTGGGAGGACCTTCTGGCACAGATACGCAGTATTTT. The encoded protein is CASRVGGPSGTDTQYF. Combining the CDR3 with reference TRBV5-6 and TRBJ2-3 gives the whole variable domain DAGVTQSPTHLIKTRGQQVTLRCSPKSGHDTVSWYQQALGQGPQFIFQYYEEEERQRGNFPDRFSGHQFPNYSSELNVNALLLGDSALYLCASRVGGPSGTDTQYFGPGTRLTVL.

V and J are TRBV10-2 and TRBJ2-7; D is possibly TRBD2 (6 bases). CDR1 WSHSY and CDR2 SAAADI come from the germline V gene. V lost 8 bases and J 0 bases, leaving 14 bases between the germline ends. The CDR3 contains 14 residues. The CDR3 nucleotides are TGCGCCAGCTTTGACCGGGGGAGCTCCTACGAGCAGTACTTC. Its protein is CASFDRGSSYEQYF.

The genes are TRBV7-9 and TRBJ2-7; D may be TRBD1 (6 bases). Germline lookup yields CDR1 SEHNR and CDR2 FQNEAQ (reference sequence). The CDR3 totals 15 residues. V gave up 3 bases and J gave up 2 bases, with 14 bases separating them. Here the CDR3 reads CASSFRQALAYEQYF. As DNA, the CDR3 is TGTGCCAGCAGCTTCAGACAGGCCCTTGCCTACGAGCAGTACTTC.

V gene TRBV7-9 combines with J gene TRBJ2-7, with 10 positions matching TRBD2. The CDR3 totals 16 residues. The junction had 11 bases not matched to a gene; V was cut back by 5 bases and J by 4 bases. Germline V gene lookup returns CDR1 SEHNR and CDR2 FQNEAQ (reference sequence). The CDR3 protein is CASSPPLAGEKYEQYF. The CDR3 DNA follows: TGTGCCAGCAGCCCTCCCCTAGCGGGAGAAAAATACGAGCAGTACTTC. Complete variable domain (other parts from reference TRBV7-9 and TRBJ2-7): DTGVSQNPRHKITKRGQNVTFRCDPISEHNRLYWYRQTLGQGPEFLTYFQNEAQLEKSRLLSDRFSAERPKGSFSTLEIQRTEQGDSAMYLCASSPPLAGEKYEQYFGPGTRLTVT.

The CDR3 nucleotides read TGTGCCAGCAGTCCAGGGGGCTGGGGAGAGACCCAGTACTTC. Its translation is CASSPGGWGETQYF. The V call is TRBV28, the J call TRBJ2-5, with 8 bases identical to TRBD1. Looked up from germline, CDR1 is MDHEN and CDR2 is SYDVKM. The CDR3 consists of 14 residues. J was trimmed by 4 bases and V by 5 bases; bases with no gene match: 6.